This T cell receptor (beta chain) originates from a study of OX40 agonist ivuxolimab in advanced cancers. Whole-study results and caveats: Part of the nonresponder group also had normalized T-cell clonal expansion that was low.

About this clone itself: Its antigen remains unknown.

The table came from immunoSEQ multiplex PCR; TCRdb's copy has only in-frame clones and leaves some out. Here the sample spans about 80,000 clones, roughly 90% being singletons. The specimen was CD4+ or CD8+ T cells sorted from blood, collected in a trial of the OX40 agonist ivuxolimab. This TCR came from an adult with an advanced solid tumor such as melanoma, head and neck, liver or kidney cancer.

In nucleotides, the CDR3 is TGTGCCAGTAGGGGGTACACCGTTGCTGGGGCCAACGTCCTGACTTTC. This translates into CASRGYTVAGANVLTF. The chain joins TRBV5-6 to TRBJ2-6, with D perhaps matching TRBD1 (6 bases). The V end was cut by 8 bases, the J end by 2 bases, with 17 bases between. The CDR3 has 16 amino acids. The germline V gene encodes CDR1 SGHDT and CDR2 YYEEEE.